These 7 T cell receptor beta chains share one sample of origin, sequenced in a study of tumor-infiltrating lymphocytes in oesophageal squamous cell carcinoma. TCRdb re-analysed the PCR reads in MiXCR, keeping a single row per CDR3 protein. The table shows about 14,000 distinct CDR3 sequences, with roughly half occurring only once. What was sequenced was blood. The origin of the receptors is a male donor with esophageal squamous cell carcinoma.

V and J are TRBV6-6 and TRBJ1-1, with D tentatively TRBD1 (5 bases). CDR1 and CDR2 from the germline V gene are MNHNY and SVGAGI (reference sequence). The CDR3 consists of 14 residues. Trimming left V 5 bases short and J 0 bases short, with 10 bases between. CDR3 residues: CASSTDIMNTEAFF. The CDR3 region has the DNA TGTGCCAGCAGTACGGACATCATGAACACTGAAGCTTTCTTT.

V usage is TRBV5-1 and J usage is TRBJ2-5; D is tentatively TRBD1 or TRBD2 (5 bases each). The ends were cut back, 6 bases at V and 3 bases at J, with 15 bases in the middle. The germline CDR1 and CDR2 sequences are SGHRS and YFSETQ. The CDR3 covers 14 residues. DNA of the CDR3: TGCGCCAGCAACCGGGACCAAAACGAAGAGACCCAGTACTTC. It translates to CASNRDQNEETQYF.

The rearrangement uses TRBV4-2 and TRBJ1-4; 7 bases map to TRBD2. The J call is in doubt because the DNA end fits TRBJ2-2 better. The CDR3 spans 17 residues. Germline V CDR1 and CDR2: LGHNA, YNFKEQ. CDR3 bases: TGTGCCAGCAGCCAAGATCCTTGGGGACTAAATACCGGGGAGCTGTTTTTT. Amino acids: CASSQDPWGLNTGELFF.

The rearrangement uses TRBV12-3 or TRBV12-4 and TRBJ2-5; 13 positions agree with TRBD2. The better agreement between TRBJ2-1 and the DNA end casts doubt on the J call. The CDR3 has 17 amino acids. The CDR3 reads CASSHSGTSGNYNEQFF. CDR3 nucleotides: TGTGCCAGCAGTCATTCCGGGACTAGCGGGAACTACAATGAGCAGTTCTTC.

This clonotype showed up many times. Possible read error: a much larger clone is one base away. The chain employs TRBV12-3 or TRBV12-4 and TRBJ2-7; tentative D call: TRBD1 (5 bases). This CDR3 contains 14 residues. Trimming pared 7 bases from V and 7 bases from J, leaving 20 bases between. In DNA form, the CDR3 reads TGTGCCAGCAACTGGGGCGGAGCCTACAATGAGCAGTACTTC. This sequence encodes CASNWGGAYNEQYF.

This clonotype has only a few counts. The V gene is TRBV7-3, the J gene TRBJ2-7; 7 nucleotides align to TRBD2. Matching the DNA end better, TRBJ2-1 makes the J call doubtful. The CDR3 is 14 amino acids. The germline V gene encodes CDR1 SGHTA and CDR2 FQGTGA. DNA of the CDR3: TGTGCCAGCAGAACGAGCGGGACTAACAATGAGCAGTTCTTC. Its translation is CASRTSGTNNEQFF.

This chain joins TRBV7-9 and TRBJ2-5; tentatively, D is TRBD1 (6 bases). The J call may be incorrect, as the DNA end agrees better with TRBJ2-7. The CDR3 spans 14 residues. CDR1 and CDR2 (germline): SEHNR, FQNEAQ (reference sequence). The CDR3 DNA follows: TGTGCCAGCAGCCACCGGGACACCCTCGCCGAGCAGTACTTC. Translated: CASSHRDTLAEQYF.